This entry concerns a single T cell receptor beta chain. The antigen is unknown. Some clones are missing from TCRdb's copy, which holds only in-frame ones; the method was immunoSEQ multiplex PCR. The sample contains about 95,000 clones, roughly 90% of which appear only once. The data derive from a study of OX40 agonist ivuxolimab in advanced cancers. Notes on the study in general: At 0.1 to 3.0 mg/kg, CD4+ and CD8+ blood T cells expanded clonally by week 6. Among patients with partial responses at 0.1-3.0 mg/kg, clonal expansion was among the lowest.

V lost 5 bases and J lost 1, with 19 bases in between. The CDR3 consists of 17 residues. Per the germline V gene, CDR1 is SGHTA and CDR2 is FQGNSA. Baseline, cycle 4 day 1, and cycle 7 day 1 were the blood sampling points. This TCR came from an adult with an advanced solid tumor such as melanoma, head and neck, liver or kidney cancer. The chain combines TRBV7-2 with TRBJ2-3; possibly TRBD2 for D (5 bases). Material: CD4+ or CD8+ T cells sorted from blood, obtained in a trial of the OX40 agonist ivuxolimab. DNA for the CDR3: TGTGCCAGCAGCCCTTTAGCGCAAAACGTGGGCACAGATACGCAGTATTTT. It yields the protein CASSPLAQNVGTDTQYF.